This T cell receptor (beta chain) comes out of a study of T cell responses to AZD1222 COVID-19 vaccine. Study-wide findings and caveats: In all cases, repertoires were sampled only after the peak T cell response. Only six people who got AZD1222 tested seropositive at baseline. Regions left unmutated in variants are reportedly the target of nearly half of spike-specific TCRs.

Sequenced by immunoSEQ multiplex PCR; TCRdb stores in-frame clones only, minus some. The profile shows roughly 110,000 clones, approximately 90% of them singletons. This CDR3 is built from 14 residues. The germline gives CDR1 LNHDA, CDR2 SQIVND (reference sequence). Trimming took off 5 bases at V and 7 bases at J, with 18 bases between the two ends. A word on this clone: Its cognate antigen is unknown.

The sample here was peripheral blood, taken on day 0 of AZD1222 vaccination. This chain joins TRBV19 and TRBJ2-7; the D gene is possibly TRBD2 (6 bases). The origin of this receptor is an adult in good health. CDR3 bases: TGTGCCAGTAGTGGACCGGGACGAGGAGGGGAGCAGTACTTC. This translates into CASSGPGRGGEQYF.